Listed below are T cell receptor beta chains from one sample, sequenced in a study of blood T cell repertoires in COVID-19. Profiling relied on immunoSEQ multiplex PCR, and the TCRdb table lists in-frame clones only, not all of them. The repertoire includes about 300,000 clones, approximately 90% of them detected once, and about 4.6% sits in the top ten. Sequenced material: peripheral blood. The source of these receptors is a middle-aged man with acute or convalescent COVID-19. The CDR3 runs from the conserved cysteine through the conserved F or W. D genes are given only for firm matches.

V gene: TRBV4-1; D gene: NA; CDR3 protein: CASSQGEMGRGNGEKLFF
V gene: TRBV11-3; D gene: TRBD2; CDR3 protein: CASSLSPSGGRTGELFF
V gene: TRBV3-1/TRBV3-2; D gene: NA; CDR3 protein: CASSIGGMGGYTF
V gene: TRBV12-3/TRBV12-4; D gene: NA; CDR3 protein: CASSFEVYEQYF
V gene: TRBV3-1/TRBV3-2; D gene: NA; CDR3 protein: CASSYQGITEAFF
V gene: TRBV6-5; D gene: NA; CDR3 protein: CASVGQGYEKLFF
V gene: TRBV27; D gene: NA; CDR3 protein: CASSLTTRGGSFYEQYF
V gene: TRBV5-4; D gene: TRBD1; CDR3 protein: CASSLQTGEWGETQYF
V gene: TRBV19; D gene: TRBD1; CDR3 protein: CASAYRGLDNSPLHF
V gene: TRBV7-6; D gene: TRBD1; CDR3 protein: CASSLGQGASGNTIYF
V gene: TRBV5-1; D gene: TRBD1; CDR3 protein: CASSAGTGGGNTIYF
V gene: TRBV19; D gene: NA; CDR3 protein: CASSRGRYTGELFF
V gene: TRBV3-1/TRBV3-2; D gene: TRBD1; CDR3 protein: CASSGQGSYFNYGYTF
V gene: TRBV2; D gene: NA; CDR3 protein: CASSVASGLREDTQYF
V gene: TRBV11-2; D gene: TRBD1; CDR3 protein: CASSLSGGGVDSPLHF
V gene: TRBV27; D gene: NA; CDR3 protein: CASSLGGQNIQYF
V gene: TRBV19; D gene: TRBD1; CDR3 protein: CASSAGTGATGELFF
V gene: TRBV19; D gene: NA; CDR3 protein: CATSRTVVDSPLHF
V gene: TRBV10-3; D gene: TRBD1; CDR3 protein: CAIGQGAGNTIYF
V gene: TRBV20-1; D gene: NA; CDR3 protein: CSASRTGNTGELFF
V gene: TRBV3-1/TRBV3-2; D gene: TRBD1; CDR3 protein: CASSSRGTGTNSPLHF
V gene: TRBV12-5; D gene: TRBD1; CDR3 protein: CASGSPPGTASSGNTIYF
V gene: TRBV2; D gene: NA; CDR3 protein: CASSFTGIEQFF
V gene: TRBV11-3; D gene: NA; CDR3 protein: CASSSSGLSYEQYF
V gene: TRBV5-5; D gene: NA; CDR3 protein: CASSYEPRYEQYF
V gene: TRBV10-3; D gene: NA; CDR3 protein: CAISATTAGQWNEAFF
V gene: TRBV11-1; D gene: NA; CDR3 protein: CASSLLPYEQYF
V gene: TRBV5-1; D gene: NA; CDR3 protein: CASSPRGASTDTQYF
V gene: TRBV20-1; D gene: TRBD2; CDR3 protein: CSASIRQRGVVDTQYF
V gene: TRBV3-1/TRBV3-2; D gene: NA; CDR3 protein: CASSDPWGRLKDYGYTF
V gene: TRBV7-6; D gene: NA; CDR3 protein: CASSLAIEGVVTGELFF
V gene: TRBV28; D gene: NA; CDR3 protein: CASSLPQGTVTGELFF
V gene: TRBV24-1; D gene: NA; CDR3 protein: CATSDRDTSEAFF
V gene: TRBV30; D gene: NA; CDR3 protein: CASQSKLFF
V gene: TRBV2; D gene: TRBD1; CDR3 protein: CASSEGLPGTGFSPYGYTF
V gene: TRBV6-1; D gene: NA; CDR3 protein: CASQSSGANVLTF
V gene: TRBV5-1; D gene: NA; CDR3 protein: CASSLGATSGNTIYF